This T cell receptor beta chain is drawn from a study of CD8+ T cells in alopecia areata. Extracted RNA was reverse transcribed, and the resulting cDNA served as sequencing template. Only in-frame clones appear in the TCRdb table, and some are missing; sequencing was by immunoSEQ multiplex PCR. The repertoire has over 150,000 clones, around 58% of them found once; the top ten carry around 13%. Treatment defined: oral pan-JAK inhibitor, 5-10 mg twice daily. This clone showed up just a few times. The CDR3 is 13 residues long. The V end lost 1 base, the J end lost 4 bases, and 7 bases lay between the germline ends. Germline lookup yields CDR1 SEHNR and CDR2 FQNEAQ (reference sequence).

Sequenced here: CD8+ T cells sorted from blood, sampled at week 24, from a patient treated with tofacitinib. The receptor was isolated from a human donor with alopecia areata. The chain combines TRBV7-9 with TRBJ1-2, with D possibly matching TRBD1 (6 bases). The CDR3 loop is CASSLGTVYGYTF. CDR3 in DNA: TGTGCCAGCAGCTTAGGGACAGTCTATGGCTACACCTTC.